The 30 T cell receptor beta chains below all came from one sample that was sequenced in a study of blood T cell repertoires in COVID-19. Produced via immunoSEQ multiplex PCR; TCRdb's table is partial and in-frame only. The data hold roughly 300,000 clones, with 65% to 90% observed a single time. The sequencing sample was made of PBMCs or T cells enriched from blood (not recorded which). These receptors came from a woman in her forties with acute COVID-19.

J is TRBJ1-5 and V is TRBV29-1, with D unresolved. Germline V gene lookup returns CDR1 SQVTM and CDR2 ANQGSEA. V was shortened by 5 bases and J by 0 bases, with 5 bases between the two germline ends. The CDR3 totals 12 residues. The CDR3 sequence is CSVSNSNQPQHF. Here the CDR3 DNA reads TGCAGCGTTAGCAATAGCAATCAGCCCCAGCATTTT.

The V call is TRBV2, the J call TRBJ1-1; D not resolved. Germline V gene sequence: CDR1 SNHLY, CDR2 FYNNEI. CDR3 length: 13 amino acids. Trimming took off 2 bases at V and 1 base at J, with 5 bases between the two ends. For the CDR3, the DNA is TGTGCCAGCAGTGAAATGCGGAACACTGAAGCTTTCTTT. It specifies CASSEMRNTEAFF.

The gene calls are TRBV4-2 and TRBJ2-3; TRBD2 agrees at 8 bases. V dropped 0 bases and J dropped 7; count of bases not matched to a gene: 12. This CDR3 is built from 17 residues. Germline V gives CDR1 LGHNA, CDR2 YNFKEQ. The CDR3 DNA is TGTGCCAGCAGCCAAGATCCTATCGGGACTAGAAGCCATACGCAGTATTTT. Protein: CASSQDPIGTRSHTQYF.

In this sample, this clone turned up once. This chain uses TRBV18 with TRBJ1-1, with D unclear. The CDR3 spans 16 residues. CDR1 and CDR2 (germline): KGHSH, LQKENI. Trimming stripped 3 bases from V and 3 bases from J, with 17 bases between. The CDR3 nucleotides are TGTGCCAGCTCACCTCCCGAAGGTCGGCGGCACACTGAAGCTTTCTTT. It codes for CASSPPEGRRHTEAFF.

V and J are TRBV28 and TRBJ1-2; unclear D gene. Germline V gene lookup returns CDR1 MDHEN and CDR2 SYDVKM. The V and J ends lost 3 bases and 2 bases respectively, with 7 bases between them. This CDR3 has 13 amino acids. CDR3 sequence (DNA): TGTGCCAGCAGTTTTGTCAGAAACTATGGCTACACCTTC. Amino acid sequence: CASSFVRNYGYTF.

The gene calls are TRBV5-1 and TRBJ1-4, with TRBD1 matching over 7 bases. CDR1 is SGHRS and CDR2 is YFSETQ in the germline V gene. The CDR3 totals 16 residues. V was pared by 3 bases and J by 3 bases, with 8 bases of the junction left unmatched. The CDR3 is CASSSDRWNPNEKLFF. DNA of the CDR3: TGCGCCAGCAGCTCGGACAGGTGGAACCCTAATGAAAAACTGTTTTTT.

This clone has just a few counts. The rearrangement joins TRBV2 to TRBJ1-5; TRBD1 might be the D (6 bases). Per germline, CDR1 SNHLY and CDR2 FYNNEI. This CDR3 spans 13 amino acids. V lost 6 bases and J 0 bases, leaving 6 bases between the germline ends. The CDR3 protein is CASRDSSNQPQHF. In nucleotides, the CDR3 is TGTGCCAGCAGGGACAGTAGCAATCAGCCCCAGCATTTT.

This sequence joins TRBV6-6 and TRBJ2-2; tentatively, D is TRBD2 (5 bases). This CDR3 comprises 16 residues. The V end lost 2 bases, the J end lost 6 bases, and 16 bases lay between the germline ends. Germline lookup yields CDR1 MNHNY and CDR2 SVGAGI (reference sequence). As DNA, the CDR3 is TGTGCCAGCAGTTACCCCGACTTTAGCGAGGCCGGGGAGCTGTTTTTT. Residues: CASSYPDFSEAGELFF.

This clone occurred a few times. The junction departs from the called germline gene at one end, perhaps through a read error. The chain couples TRBV11-1 to TRBJ2-1; D may be TRBD2 (6 bases). Germline CDR1 is SGHAT and CDR2 is FQDESV (reference sequence). This CDR3 contains 14 residues. Here the CDR3 reads CASSLAGGTDEQFF. In nucleotides, the CDR3 is TGTGCCAGCAGCCTAGCCGGGGGTACCGATGAGCAGTTCTTC.

The chain carries TRBV29-1 and TRBJ1-1, with TRBD1 identical over 7 bases. CDR3 length: 12 amino acids. CDR1 is SQVTM, CDR2 ANQGSEA, per germline. The junction had 3 bases not matched to a gene; V was cut back by 7 bases and J by 1 base. CDR3 protein: CSANRGNTEAFF. Here the CDR3 DNA reads TGCAGCGCCAACAGGGGGAACACTGAAGCTTTCTTT. Complete variable domain (other parts from reference TRBV29-1 and TRBJ1-1): SAVISQKPSRDICQRGTSLTIQCQVDSQVTMMFWYRQQPGQSLTLIATANQGSEATYESGFVIDKFPISRPNLTFSTLTVSNMSPEDSSIYLCSANRGNTEAFFGQGTRLTVV.

The genes are TRBV5-6 and TRBJ1-2; 8 bases line up with TRBD1. Trimming cost V 4 bases and J 7 bases; bases outside gene matches: 6. Per germline, CDR1 SGHDT and CDR2 YYEEEE. This CDR3 spans 13 amino acids. This chain's CDR3 is CASSRLQGGGYTF. DNA for the CDR3: TGTGCCAGCAGCCGACTACAGGGGGGTGGCTACACCTTC.

The rearrangement joins TRBV27 to TRBJ2-3, with D possibly being TRBD2 (6 bases). With 11 bases removed from V and 11 bases from J, the gap between germline ends came to 23 bases. CDR3 length: 13 amino acids. Per the germline V gene, CDR1 is MNHEY and CDR2 is SMNVEV (reference sequence). For the CDR3, the DNA is TGTGCCGCCTTTTCTCAGACTAGGATCAGGCAGTATTTT. Encoded protein: CAAFSQTRIRQYF.

J is TRBJ1-4 and V is TRBV4-2; possible D gene TRBD1, 6 bases. Between the trimmed V and J ends, which lost 8 bases and 7 bases, there was a span of 17 bases. Germline assignment: CDR1 LGHNA and CDR2 YNFKEQ. This CDR3 is 14 amino acids long. CDR3 region: CASSQDRIGEKLFF. Written as DNA, the CDR3 is TGTGCCAGCTCCCAAGACAGGATCGGTGAAAAACTGTTTTTT.

CDR3 in amino acids: CASSLDRNPGGYTF. The CDR3 DNA follows: TGTGCCAGCAGCCTAGACAGGAACCCAGGGGGCTACACCTTC. J is TRBJ1-2 and V is TRBV5-6; D might be TRBD1 (6 bases). CDR3 length: 14 amino acids. The V end was cut by 4 bases, the J end by 8 bases, with 18 bases between. Germline-derived CDR1 and CDR2 are SGHDT and YYEEEE. The complete variable domain, with remaining parts taken from reference TRBV5-6 and TRBJ1-2, reads DAGVTQSPTHLIKTRGQQVTLRCSPKSGHDTVSWYQQALGQGPQFIFQYYEEEERQRGNFPDRFSGHQFPNYSSELNVNALLLGDSALYLCASSLDRNPGGYTFGSGTRLTVV.

The chain uses TRBV4-2 and TRBJ2-5; 10 nucleotides line up with TRBD1. Germline CDR1 and CDR2: LGHNA and YNFKEQ. V shed 0 bases and J 4 bases; nucleotides not matched to a gene: 14. The CDR3 runs 19 residues. The CDR3 coding sequence is TGTGCCAGCAGCCAAGATGCCGGGACAGGGGCAGGACGCGGAGAGACCCAGTACTTC. Translated, it gives CASSQDAGTGAGRGETQYF.

CDR3 region: CASSYSHPRGALYEQYF. The CDR3 DNA reads TGTGCCAGCAGTTACTCGCATCCAAGGGGCGCTCTCTACGAGCAGTACTTC. The chain couples TRBV6-2 or TRBV6-3 to TRBJ2-7; D is possibly TRBD1 (5 bases). Germline CDR1 reads MNHEY; CDR2 reads SVGEGT. This CDR3 comprises 17 residues. The V and J ends lost 0 bases and 3 bases respectively, with 18 bases between them.

V and J are TRBV7-9 and TRBJ2-7, with 9 bases lining up with TRBD1. With V trimmed by 5 bases and J by 5 bases, 7 bases remained unmatched. The CDR3 contains 14 residues. Germline CDR1 is SEHNR and CDR2 is FQNEAQ (reference sequence). The CDR3 DNA reads as TGTGCCAGCAGCCTAGGGGACAGGGTCCACGAGCAGTACTTC. Residues: CASSLGDRVHEQYF.

As to this clone: Other DNA sequences in the sample encode the same CDR3. The chain employs TRBV9 and TRBJ1-6, with 10 bases aligning to TRBD1. After removal of 0 bases from V and 7 bases from J, the junction contained 4 bases not matched to a gene. There are 16 residues in the CDR3. CDR1 SGDLS and CDR2 YYNGEE come from the germline V gene. The CDR3 region is CASSVGGGQGNSPLHF. The CDR3 bases are TGTGCCAGCAGCGTAGGGGGGGGACAGGGGAATTCACCCCTCCACTTT. The entire variable domain, with the rest obtained from reference TRBV9 and TRBJ1-6, is as follows: DSGVTQTPKHLITATGQRVTLRCSPRSGDLSVYWYQQSLDQGLQFLIQYYNGEERAKGNILERFSAQQFPDLHSELNLSSLELGDSALYFCASSVGGGQGNSPLHFGNGTRLTVT.

This sequence joins TRBV6-5 and TRBJ1-4; D is uncertain. Trimming left V 8 bases short and J 0 bases short, with 10 bases between. The CDR3 consists of 14 residues. Per germline, CDR1 MNHEY and CDR2 SVGAGI. CDR3 sequence: CASRRSTTNEKLFF. The CDR3 DNA follows: TGTGCCAGCCGTCGGAGCACAACTAATGAAAAACTGTTTTTT.

A single count supports this clone. This chain connects TRBV5-1 to TRBJ2-7, with 8 positions matching TRBD1. Germline CDR1 and CDR2: SGHRS and YFSETQ. CDR3 length equals 13 residues. After removal of 5 bases from V and 6 bases from J, the junction contained 7 bases not matched to a gene. The CDR3 DNA sequence: TGCGCCAGCAGTCTACAGGGGGTAGGCGAGCAGTACTTC. Protein sequence: CASSLQGVGEQYF.

The chain uses TRBV5-5 and TRBJ2-5; a possible D gene is TRBD2 (5 bases). CDR1 and CDR2 (germline): SGHKS, YYEKEE (reference sequence). This CDR3 comprises 14 residues. V was pared by 4 bases and J by 4 bases, with 14 bases between. The chain's CDR3 is CASSQPRGAETQYF. The DNA of the CDR3 is TGTGCCAGCAGCCAACCCCGGGGTGCAGAGACCCAGTACTTC.

The chain combines TRBV5-1 with TRBJ2-7, with a tentative D call TRBD1 (5 bases). Germline CDR1 and CDR2: SGHRS and YFSETQ. Trimming removed 4 bases from V and 0 bases from J, with 11 bases in between. CDR3 size: 14 residues. In nucleotides, the CDR3 is TGCGCCAGCAGCACGTTGACAGCCTCCTACGAGCAGTACTTC. It translates to CASSTLTASYEQYF.

Details on this clone: Other DNA sequences of this sample code for an identical CDR3. CDR3 loop: CASSVAYTGELFF. The CDR3 DNA follows: TGTGCCAGCAGCGTAGCCTACACCGGGGAGCTGTTTTTT. The chain uses TRBV9 and TRBJ2-2; D not certain. Germline V CDR1 and CDR2: SGDLS, YYNGEE. This CDR3 contains 13 residues. The V end lost 0 bases, the J end lost 3 bases, and 3 bases lay between the germline ends.

The chain links TRBV4-1 to TRBJ1-2; D is possibly TRBD1 (6 bases). Germline CDR1 MGHRA, CDR2 YSYEKL. The CDR3 has 16 residues. V lost 0 bases to trimming and J lost 4 bases, with 15 bases between them. In DNA, the CDR3 is TGCGCCAGCAGCCAAGATAGAACAGGGAGGGTCTATGGCTACACCTTC. Protein sequence: CASSQDRTGRVYGYTF.

CDR3 sequence (DNA): TGCGCCAGCAGCCAAGTAAATTTAGTACCAGGGGGGTTCTACGAGCAGTACTTC. As protein: CASSQVNLVPGGFYEQYF. The V gene is TRBV4-1, the J gene TRBJ2-7, with a tentative D call TRBD1 (7 bases). The CDR3 is 18 residues long. V gave up 1 base and J gave up 3 bases, with 22 bases separating them. In germline, CDR1 is MGHRA, CDR2 YSYEKL.

This chain uses TRBV10-3 with TRBJ1-1, with D uncertain. CDR3 length: 14 amino acids. Trimming took 2 bases from V and 4 from J, leaving 11 bases between them. CDR1 is ENHRY and CDR2 is SYGVKD in the germline V gene. CDR3 in amino acids: CAISEGGYGTEAFF. The CDR3 region has the DNA TGTGCCATCAGTGAGGGAGGTTATGGCACTGAAGCTTTCTTT.

V usage is TRBV6-6 and J usage is TRBJ2-1, with 7 bases fitting TRBD2. Trimming cost V 7 bases and J 6 bases; bases outside gene matches: 18. Germline V CDR1 and CDR2: MNHNY, SVGAGI (reference sequence). This CDR3 comprises 17 residues. This CDR3 reads CASIRDFRTRPRNEQFF. As DNA, the CDR3 is TGTGCCAGCATTCGGGACTTCAGGACTAGGCCCCGCAATGAGCAGTTCTTC.

This clone was seen only once. The CDR3 DNA sequence: TGTGCCAGCAGCGTAGATTCCGGAGTCCCCGCTAGAGAGACCCAGTACTTC. It encodes CASSVDSGVPARETQYF. V gene TRBV9 combines with J gene TRBJ2-5; no clear D. Trimming removed 0 bases at V and 4 bases at J, with 19 bases between. Germline V gene sequence: CDR1 SGDLS, CDR2 YYNGEE. This CDR3 region has 17 residues.

V usage is TRBV11-2 and J usage is TRBJ2-2; D possibly corresponds to TRBD1 (5 bases). Between the trimmed V and J ends, which lost 3 bases and 0 bases, there was a span of 5 bases. Germline assignment: CDR1 SGHAT and CDR2 FQNNGV. The CDR3 sequence is 14 residues long. CDR3 region: CASSLTANTGELFF. In nucleotides, the CDR3 is TGTGCCAGCAGCTTGACAGCGAACACCGGGGAGCTGTTTTTT.

Of note for this clone: Possible read error: a much larger clone is one base away. CDR3 in amino acids: CTSSSPGDQPQHF. In DNA, the CDR3 is TGTACCAGCAGTTCTCCGGGGGATCAGCCCCAGCATTTT. This chain connects TRBV28 to TRBJ1-5, with D possibly matching TRBD1 (5 bases). This CDR3 comprises 13 residues. Germline V CDR1 and CDR2: MDHEN, SYDVKM.